This T cell receptor beta chain comes out of a study of blood T cells in healthy people across ages (dated by TCRdb to the mid-2010s). For the study in its entirety: In model experiments, roughly one uniquely barcoded TCR beta cDNA molecule per two T cells was captured by template switching. To avoid experimental bias, donors of different ages were randomly spread across the sequencing lanes. For two donors (one aged 18 to 30 and one aged 80 or older), the study analyzed two additional independent replicas of 1 million unique cDNA reads from the same blood draw. Using deep sequencing normalized with unique cDNA molecular identifiers, the study measured how TCR beta repertoire diversity changes with age. The donors were divided into four age groups: young (average around 17 years), middle-aged (about 39), aged (under 70) and long-lived (around 87).

The 39 donors, aged 6 to 90 years, were systemically healthy Caucasian individuals from Russia. Each donor gave about 9.2 milliliters of peripheral blood, drawn into EDTA-treated Vacutainer tubes. Ficoll-Paque density-gradient centrifugation was used to isolate PBMCs, with at least 6.5 million per sample. Total RNA was extracted from PBMCs with Trizol reagent, with at least 6 micrograms obtained per sample. The percentages of naive CD45RAhigh/CD27high T cells were determined by flow cytometry on a PBMC aliquot from every donor. The library was built by means of 5' RACE. Sequencer: Illumina HiSeq 2500. The second PCR ran for roughly 7 to 12 cycles and used a J-beta primer mix along with a sample-barcoded 5' primer. Each TCR beta cDNA molecule received a unique molecular identifier from a template-switch 5' adaptor carrying 12 random nucleotides. Each sample yielded at least 3 million CDR3-containing paired-end reads. The Mint cDNA synthesis kit, primed by a TRBC-specific oligonucleotide, was used to synthesize first-strand cDNA from all RNA. Following uracil-DNA glycosylase treatment, a first 18-cycle PCR with universal primers M1SS and BC2_uni_R was performed on all cDNA. The authors' pipeline ran thus. For normalization, 1 million high-quality reads, each with a distinct molecular identifier, were randomly selected from each sample. Reads sharing molecular identifiers were discarded rather than binned into consensus sequences. MiTCR, run with a Q25 quality threshold and the strictest error-elimination algorithm, handled CDR3 identification, clonotype clustering and error correction. A nonparametric unseen species model with Euler transformation was used to estimate a lower bound on total TCR beta diversity. In-frame beta chains were kept once TCRdb had trimmed the public reads at Q25 with fastp and called clones with MiXCR. Rows merge per CDR3 protein into single entries with the most common DNA and genes. The authors' filters were not applied to this entry. A total of roughly 680,000 distinct CDR3 sequences appear in this sample, 45% to 60% of them only once. The ten top clones hold about 13% of the sample.

Points the paper makes about the study in general: Estimates of total diversity based on one million sequenced T cells were considered lower bounds and underestimates. A strong correlation was found between observed TCR beta diversity and the percentage of naive T cells measured by flow cytometry. As age increased, observed TCR beta diversity per million T cells dropped in a roughly linear way, and a significant reduction was already evident by age 40. Because the CMV infection status of the donors was unknown, age-related changes in expanded clonotypes may potentially have been confounded. The long-lived group showed more naive CD4+ T cells, fewer expanded clones and increased TCR diversity than the aged group, suggesting age selection. Conclusive comparison of naive and antigen-experienced compartments was prevented by the profiling of bulk unsorted PBMCs.

This clonotype was counted only a few times. Its specific antigen is unknown. This could be a read error, since a much larger clone is one nucleotide away. V is shortened by 5 bases, J by 4 bases, and the region joining them spans 14 bases. Counted from cysteine to phenylalanine, this CDR3 has 14 amino acids. The entry retains the CDR3 DNA only, 42 bases that are in frame from base 1. CDR1 and CDR2 are read off the germline V gene (reference sequence) as SEHNR and FQNEAQ. Sequencing used blood. The receptor chain draws on TRBV7-9 and TRBJ2-5, with the D gene possibly TRBD1 or TRBD2, each one fitting 5 bases. This sequence was found in a woman of 80 years or more in good health. The DNA reads as follows: TGTGCCAGCAGCGTAATGGGGGAAGGAGAGACCCAGTACTTC. Its coded protein is CASSVMGEGETQYF.